These 27 T cell receptor beta chains share one sample of origin, sequenced in a study of OX40 agonist ivuxolimab in advanced cancers. Sequencing used immunoSEQ multiplex PCR; TCRdb keeps in-frame clones, though not all of them. Here the sample spans fewer than 85,000 clones, around 82% being singletons. The material was CD4+ or CD8+ T cells sorted from blood, obtained in a trial of the OX40 agonist ivuxolimab. The source of these receptors is an adult with an advanced solid tumor such as melanoma, head and neck, liver or kidney cancer.

This chain connects TRBV19 to TRBJ1-1; D is unclear. The germline gives CDR1 LNHDA, CDR2 SQIVND (reference sequence). The germline V and J ends were trimmed by 2 bases and 3 bases, with 10 bases remaining between them. This CDR3 contains 14 residues. CDR3 DNA sequence: TGTGCCAGTAGTATACTTGGCAAGGACACTGAAGCTTTCTTT. It is translated as CASSILGKDTEAFF.

The chain combines TRBV30 with TRBJ1-1; D ambiguous. Germline V gives CDR1 GTSNPN, CDR2 SVGIG (reference sequence). Trimming shortened V by 0 bases and J by 4 bases, and 3 bases separated the two germline ends. The CDR3 loop spans 11 amino acids. The CDR3 is CAWSVSTEAFF. CDR3 bases: TGTGCCTGGAGTGTAAGCACTGAAGCTTTCTTT.

The V gene is TRBV5-1, the J gene TRBJ2-4, with 7 nucleotides matching TRBD1. The CDR3 runs to 14 residues. In germline, CDR1 is SGHRS, CDR2 YFSETQ. The J segment lost 7 bases and the V segment lost 0 bases, leaving 4 bases of the junction unmatched. The CDR3 here is CASSLEGAKNIQYF. The CDR3, as DNA: TGCGCCAGCAGCTTGGAGGGGGCGAAGAACATTCAGTACTTC.

The gene calls are TRBV7-9 and TRBJ1-1, with 11 nucleotides matching TRBD1. Losses at the gene ends were 4 bases for V and 5 bases for J; bases not matched to a gene: 3. Looked up from germline, CDR1 is SEHNR and CDR2 is FQNEAQ (reference sequence). There are 14 residues in the CDR3. In DNA, the CDR3 is TGTGCCAGCAGCTGGGGGACAGGGGGGACTGAAGCTTTCTTT. It translates to CASSWGTGGTEAFF.

V is TRBV18 and J is TRBJ1-5; possibly TRBD1 for D (6 bases). CDR3 length: 13 residues. Germline assignment: CDR1 KGHSH and CDR2 LQKENI. The germline V and J ends were trimmed by 3 bases and 4 bases, with 7 bases remaining between them. CDR3 bases: TGTGCCAGCTCACCGGACAGAAATCAGCCCCAGCATTTT. This translates into CASSPDRNQPQHF.

This clone was picked up a small number of times. V gene TRBV6-6 combines with J gene TRBJ1-2, with D possibly being TRBD1 (5 bases). The CDR3 is made up of 15 amino acids. V was trimmed by 6 bases and J by 2 bases, leaving 16 bases between them. Germline loops: CDR1 MNHNY, CDR2 SVGAGI (reference sequence). CDR3 nucleotides: TGTGCCAGCAGGGACACTGGTTTGAGGAACTATGGCTACACCTTC. Translating it yields CASRDTGLRNYGYTF.

The CDR3 region has the DNA TGTGCCAGCAGCTTACACCAGGCAGAAGCTTTCTTT. Translating it yields CASSLHQAEAFF. This sequence joins TRBV5-5 and TRBJ1-1, with unresolved D. This CDR3 spans 12 amino acids. Looked up from germline, CDR1 is SGHKS and CDR2 is YYEKEE (reference sequence). The V end lost 2 bases, the J end lost 8 bases, and 10 bases lay between the germline ends.

The rearrangement joins TRBV10-3 to TRBJ2-7; TRBD2 agrees at 7 bases. The CDR3 is 14 residues long. Germline loops: CDR1 ENHRY, CDR2 SYGVKD. The J segment lost 5 bases and the V segment lost 2 bases, leaving 6 bases of the junction unmatched. Written as DNA, the CDR3 is TGTGCCATCAGTGAGATCGGGGGGACCCACGAGCAGTACTTC. Its translation is CAISEIGGTHEQYF.

The chain combines TRBV7-9 with TRBJ1-3; 7 nucleotides line up with TRBD1. This CDR3 contains 15 residues. Germline-derived CDR1 and CDR2 are SEHNR and FQNEAQ (reference sequence). The trim removed 5 bases at V and 1 base at J, leaving 5 bases unmatched. The CDR3 DNA reads TGTGCCAGCAGCCAATTCAGGGGGTCTGGAAACACCATATATTTT. It yields the protein CASSQFRGSGNTIYF.

The chain couples TRBV5-4 to TRBJ1-5, with 8 nucleotides matching TRBD1. Germline V gene data show CDR1 as SGHNT and CDR2 as YYREEE (reference sequence). The length of the CDR3 is 15 residues. Germline trimming cut 0 bases from V and 7 bases from J; bases unmatched to any gene: 6. The DNA for the CDR3 is TGTGCCAGCAGCTTGGACAGGGGGGTAAGCCAGCCCCAGCATTTT. Protein sequence: CASSLDRGVSQPQHF.

This clone has a single count. The V gene is TRBV27, the J gene TRBJ2-2, with D perhaps matching TRBD1 (6 bases). V was clipped by 8 bases and J by 6 bases, with 13 bases between them. The CDR3 has 13 amino acids. The germline V gene has CDR1 MNHEY and CDR2 SMNVEV (reference sequence). The CDR3 nucleotides are TGTGCCAGCCGACAGGTTAGGTCCGGGGAGCTGTTTTTT. It is translated as CASRQVRSGELFF.

This clone is a singleton in its sample. This chain connects TRBV4-1 to TRBJ1-2, with 7 bases matching TRBD1. The V gene end was trimmed by 3 bases and the J gene end by 0 bases; junction bases not matched to a gene: 7. Germline-derived CDR1 and CDR2 are MGHRA and YSYEKL. CDR3 length: 16 amino acids. The CDR3 loop reads CASSHPGGRPNYGYTF. The CDR3, as DNA: TGCGCCAGCAGCCACCCAGGGGGTAGGCCTAACTATGGCTACACCTTC.

This chain connects TRBV2 to TRBJ2-5; 9 bases match TRBD2. The J call may be faulty, since TRBJ2-7 better matches the DNA end. The CDR3 extends over 15 amino acids. Germline loops: CDR1 SNHLY, CDR2 FYNNEI. The DNA for the CDR3 is TGTGCCAGCAGCTCCAGCGGGGGGAAAACCTACGAGCAGTACTTC. This encodes CASSSSGGKTYEQYF.

The chain recombines TRBV7-3 with TRBJ2-1; 13 positions agree with TRBD2. This CDR3 region has 17 residues. J gave up 4 bases and V 5 bases, and 8 bases lay outside the gene matches. CDR1 and CDR2 from the germline V gene are SGHTA and FQGTGA. In DNA, the CDR3 is TGTGCCAGCAGCGCCATACCGGGACTAGCGGGGTACAATGAGCAGTTCTTC. This translates into CASSAIPGLAGYNEQFF.

J is TRBJ2-3 and V is TRBV9; D is ambiguous. Germline V gene data show CDR1 as SGDLS and CDR2 as YYNGEE. The CDR3 sequence is 14 residues long. V was pared by 0 bases and J by 0 bases, with 5 bases between. This CDR3 is CASSVARSTDTQYF. CDR3 DNA: TGTGCCAGCAGCGTAGCTCGAAGCACAGATACGCAGTATTTT.

This chain joins TRBV4-3 and TRBJ2-1; 8 bases match TRBD2. Germline V CDR1 and CDR2: LGHNA, YSLEER. CDR3 length: 14 residues. V trimming: 1 base; J trimming: 6 bases; junction bases outside the gene matches: 2. This chain's CDR3 is CASSQGSGTNEQFF. The CDR3 nucleotides read TGCGCCAGCAGCCAAGGTAGCGGGACCAATGAGCAGTTCTTC.

The chain combines TRBV28 with TRBJ1-2, with 8 bases identical to TRBD1. The trim removed 5 bases at V and 7 bases at J, leaving 12 bases unmatched. Germline V CDR1 and CDR2: MDHEN, SYDVKM. The CDR3 spans 15 residues. The CDR3 is CASSTKGRGLGGYTF. The CDR3 DNA reads TGTGCCAGCAGTACCAAGGGCAGGGGGCTGGGTGGCTACACCTTC.

This clone has only one observation. The J gene is TRBJ2-3, the V gene TRBV5-1, with D perhaps given as TRBD1 or TRBD2 (5 bases each). The V end lost 4 bases, the J end lost 4 bases, and 16 bases lay between the germline ends. The CDR3 spans 15 residues. CDR1 and CDR2 (germline): SGHRS, YFSETQ. CDR3: CASSLGPGEADTQYF. The CDR3, as DNA: TGCGCCAGCAGCCTGGGACCGGGTGAGGCAGATACGCAGTATTTT.

The CDR3 is CASSENGQSNTEAFF. CDR3 nucleotides: TGTGCCAGCAGTGAGAACGGACAGTCGAACACTGAAGCTTTCTTT. J is TRBJ1-1 and V is TRBV2; D may be TRBD1 (6 bases). V lost 3 bases and J 1 base, leaving 12 bases between the germline ends. Germline values: CDR1 SNHLY, CDR2 FYNNEI. The length of the CDR3 is 15 residues.

The V call is TRBV7-9, the J call TRBJ2-7, with D perhaps TRBD1 (6 bases). The CDR3 sequence is 17 residues long. Per germline, CDR1 SEHNR and CDR2 FQNEAQ (reference sequence). The V gene lost 1 base and the J gene lost 5 bases, with 21 bases spanning the gap. Written as DNA, the CDR3 is TGTGCCAGCAGCTTAGGACCCGACAGGCCCCTCGACCACGAGCAGTACTTC. Translated: CASSLGPDRPLDHEQYF. Looking up the rest from reference TRBV7-9 and TRBJ2-7 gives the full variable domain: DTGVSQNPRHKITKRGQNVTFRCDPISEHNRLYWYRQTLGQGPEFLTYFQNEAQLEKSRLLSDRFSAERPKGSFSTLEIQRTEQGDSAMYLCASSLGPDRPLDHEQYFGPGTRLTVT.

The V call is TRBV18, the J call TRBJ2-1, with D perhaps TRBD2 (6 bases). The CDR3 is 17 residues long. Germline V lookup: CDR1 KGHSH, CDR2 LQKENI. V gave up 3 bases and J gave up 5 bases, with 20 bases separating them. In DNA form, the CDR3 reads TGTGCCAGCTCACCGTTAAATCCGGGAGAAGGAAACAATGAGCAGTTCTTC. Translating gives CASSPLNPGEGNNEQFF.

The chain links TRBV7-8 to TRBJ1-2, with unresolved D. Germline CDR1 is SGHVS and CDR2 is FQNEAQ. V dropped 3 bases and J dropped 4 bases, with 12 bases sitting between them. The CDR3 length is 14 residues. This CDR3 reads CASSFSYSFYGYTF. CDR3 DNA sequence: TGTGCCAGCAGCTTTAGTTACAGCTTCTATGGCTACACCTTC. Supplemented by reference TRBV7-8 and TRBJ1-2, the full variable domain reads GAGVSQSPRYKVAKRGQDVALRCDPISGHVSLFWYQQALGQGPEFLTYFQNEAQLDKSGLPSDRFFAERPEGSVSTLKIQRTQQEDSAVYLCASSFSYSFYGYTFGSGTRLTVV.

The chain has TRBV9 and TRBJ1-1, with D unresolved. This CDR3 is built from 14 residues. Trimming removed 0 bases from V and 1 base from J, with 7 bases in between. Germline V gives CDR1 SGDLS, CDR2 YYNGEE. CDR3 in amino acids: CASSVVNTNTEAFF. CDR3 bases: TGTGCCAGCAGCGTAGTAAACACGAACACTGAAGCTTTCTTT.

This clone was seen a few times. This chain connects TRBV7-3 to TRBJ2-1; 7 bases agree with TRBD1. Germline CDR1 reads SGHTA; CDR2 reads FQGTGA. J gave up 8 bases and V 5 bases, and 6 bases lay outside the gene matches. The CDR3 is made up of 13 amino acids. The CDR3 is CASSRWTGYEQFF. In DNA, the CDR3 is TGTGCCAGCAGCCGCTGGACAGGCTATGAGCAGTTCTTC. Full variable domain (outside the CDR3, taken from reference TRBV7-3 and TRBJ2-1): GAGVSQTPSNKVTEKGKYVELRCDPISGHTALYWYRQSLGQGPEFLIYFQGTGAADDSGLPNDRFFAVRPEGSVSTLKIQRTERGDSAVYLCASSRWTGYEQFFGPGTRLTVL.

The chain uses TRBV18 and TRBJ2-1; D possibly corresponds to TRBD2 (5 bases). There are 12 residues in the CDR3. Germline V gene data show CDR1 as KGHSH and CDR2 as LQKENI. Trimming removed 0 bases from V and 8 bases from J, with 5 bases in between. CDR3 nucleotide sequence: TGTGCCAGCTCACCACCGAGGGATGAGCAGTTCTTC. Translating it yields CASSPPRDEQFF.

The chain couples TRBV4-2 to TRBJ2-1, with TRBD2 as a possible D gene (5 bases). Trimming left V 4 bases short and J 0 bases short, with 13 bases between. The CDR3 runs 16 residues. Germline V gene data show CDR1 as LGHNA and CDR2 as YNFKEQ. CDR3 sequence reads: CASSLSTGSSYNEQFF. As DNA, the CDR3 is TGTGCCAGCAGCCTTTCGACTGGGAGCTCCTACAATGAGCAGTTCTTC.

V and J are TRBV11-3 and TRBJ2-1; no clear D gene. Germline lookup yields CDR1 SGHNT and CDR2 YENEEA. This CDR3 is 13 amino acids long. V was pared by 5 bases and J by 5 bases, with 10 bases between. CDR3: CASSARPHNEQFF. The CDR3 region has the DNA TGTGCCAGCAGCGCCAGACCTCACAATGAGCAGTTCTTC.